This entry features one T cell receptor (beta chain) sequence. Its specificity is not known. The CDR3 spans 13 residues. Germline CDR1 and CDR2: WSHSY and SAAADI. V was pared by 3 bases and J by 7 bases, with 10 bases between. Treatment reported: randomized to nivolumab then ipilimumab (arm A) or the reverse (arm B). Repertoires were generated with immunoSEQ multiplex PCR, while TCRdb's copy carries only in-frame clones and drops some. The sample shows approximately 920 clones, about 19% of them seen only once. The data belong to a study of sequential checkpoint blockade in melanoma. Background on the study: Randomization was 1:1 between first-line nivolumab→ipilimumab and ipilimumab→nivolumab. After nivolumab or ipilimumab alone, twenty-two patients had week-13 rebiopsies. Study observations and caveats: Tumor T-cell fraction and clonality correlated with PD-L1 and CD8+ counts.

This material consisted of tumor tissue (inferred from file names), taken from a patient given nivolumab and ipilimumab in sequence. This TCR derives from a human donor with melanoma. V and J are TRBV10-2 and TRBJ1-3, with no clear D. The CDR3 is CASSDTGLNTIYF. The CDR3 coding sequence is TGCGCCAGCAGTGATACGGGTTTGAACACCATATATTTT.